The source of this TCR beta chain is a study of blood T cell repertoires in COVID-19 (dated by TCRdb to the early 2020s). Study-wide context: The collaborator samples originated in the United States, Italy and Spain and spanned the acute and convalescent phases of COVID-19. HLA class I and class II types, where available, came from metadata supplied by the sample provider rather than from assay-based typing. The samples were drawn from two sources: the first 160 participants of the ongoing ImmuneRACE study, and about 1,300 subjects contributed by 6 global collaborators. The repertoires were released in a freely available public database intended as a resource for research on the immune response to SARS-CoV-2. The prospective study material was composed of cDNA or gDNA derived from T cells, B-cell-depleted T cells, or PBMCs. Deeply sampled blood TCRbeta repertoires from subjects exposed to, actively infected with, or recovered from COVID-19 were included in the dataset. A de-identified subject ID, COVID-19 status, age in years and sex were almost always included in the sample metadata. General findings and caveats noted by the study authors: How much clinical and demographic metadata was included differed by source and by participant, and the metadata was provided uncurated.

TCRbeta CDR3 regions were amplified from genomic DNA using the immunoSEQ Assay, a bias-controlled multiplex PCR. The original pipeline was this. The number of nucleated cells in each sample was estimated from the amplification of reference gene primers within the assay. Sequence reads were collapsed and filtered to measure the absolute abundance of every unique TCRbeta CDR3 rearrangement. Productive Simpson clonality was computed per sample as the square root of Simpson's diversity index over productive rearrangements. Drawn from immuneACCESS, this table holds only the in-frame rearrangements with V and J called that TCRdb kept. Clones are partly lost; checked studies trace under half to an unresolved V gene and leave the rest unexplained. V, J and clone size are those of that table, while D and trimming were read from the DNA. This sample comprises roughly 110,000 clones, approximately 88% of them detected only once. The ten most abundant clones make up approximately 6.2% of the sample.

For CDR1 and CDR2, the germline V gene lists MNHEY and SVGAGI. The CDR3 runs 15 amino acids, cysteine and phenylalanine included. Only the CDR3 DNA stays, 45 bases, in frame from base 1. V ends up 0 bases short and J 4 bases short, with an unmatched junction base count of 6. Whole blood was collected in K2EDTA tubes by collaborating institutions according to the institutions' own protocols. Collaborator samples were shipped for TCRbeta analysis as frozen whole blood, isolated PBMCs, or DNA extracted from either sample type. As regards this clone: Its antigen remains unidentified. Base qualities are not provided; no much larger clone lies one nucleotide away.

This chain joins TRBV6-5 to TRBJ2-7; the central 7 bases match TRBD1. Sequencing input: peripheral blood. The receptor's source is a middle-aged man with active or convalescent COVID-19. The sequence in DNA is TGTGCCAGCAGTTACTCGGGGGCAGGGGGTTACGAGCAGTACTTC. The translation is CASSYSGAGGYEQYF.